These 30 T cell receptor beta chains came from one sample sequenced in a study of OX40 agonist ivuxolimab in advanced cancers. Repertoires were generated with immunoSEQ multiplex PCR, while TCRdb's copy carries only in-frame clones and drops some. The sample includes some 61,000 clones, 85% to 90% of them seen just once. Sequencing was performed on CD4+ or CD8+ T cells sorted from blood, taken in a trial of the OX40 agonist ivuxolimab. These receptors all stem from an adult with an advanced solid tumor such as melanoma, head and neck, liver or kidney cancer.

The chain uses TRBV2 and TRBJ2-7; D is perhaps TRBD2 (5 bases). There are 11 residues in the CDR3. V lost 6 bases and J 4 bases, leaving 7 bases between the germline ends. Germline assignment: CDR1 SNHLY and CDR2 FYNNEI. The chain's CDR3 is CASRGEYEQYF. The DNA for the CDR3 is TGTGCCAGCAGGGGAGAATACGAGCAGTACTTC.

The rearrangement joins TRBV19 to TRBJ2-5; a weak D match, TRBD2 (5 bases). V shed 1 base and J shed 5 bases, with 14 bases lying between them. CDR1 is LNHDA, CDR2 SQIVND, per germline (reference sequence). The CDR3 totals 15 residues. CDR3 coding DNA: TGTGCCAGTAGTATAGGCAACGGGGATACGGAGACCCAGTACTTC. Amino acid sequence: CASSIGNGDTETQYF.

The V gene is TRBV6-1, the J gene TRBJ1-1; D not resolved. Germline-derived CDR1 and CDR2 are MNHNS and SASEGT. This CDR3 comprises 14 residues. V shed 7 bases and J shed 1 base, with 13 bases lying between them. The CDR3 DNA is TGTGCCAGCAATAATGGTCGGCAGAACACTGAAGCTTTCTTT. Protein product: CASNNGRQNTEAFF.

The chain couples TRBV7-2 to TRBJ2-3; D is perhaps TRBD2 (6 bases). The V and J ends lost 6 bases and 1 base respectively, with 14 bases between them. Per the germline V gene, CDR1 is SGHTA and CDR2 is FQGNSA. This CDR3 comprises 15 residues. CDR3 in amino acids: CASSSRGSRTDTQYF. CDR3 sequence (DNA): TGTGCCAGCAGTTCGCGGGGCAGCCGCACAGATACGCAGTATTTT.

This rearrangement joins TRBV2 to TRBJ2-3; 9 bases fit TRBD1. The V gene end was trimmed by 2 bases and the J gene end by 3 bases; junction bases not matched to a gene: 3. The CDR3 extends over 15 amino acids. In germline, CDR1 is SNHLY, CDR2 FYNNEI. The CDR3 spells CASSERDRVTDTQYF. In DNA form, the CDR3 reads TGTGCCAGCAGTGAACGGGACAGGGTGACAGATACGCAGTATTTT.

The V and J genes are TRBV6-4 and TRBJ2-2; 9 nucleotides align to TRBD2. V shed 4 bases and J 1 base; nucleotides not matched to a gene: 1. Germline assignment: CDR1 MRHNA and CDR2 SNTAGT. The length of the CDR3 is 15 residues. The DNA for the CDR3 is TGTGCCAGCAGTGTGACTAGCGGGAACACCGGGGAGCTGTTTTTT. Translating it yields CASSVTSGNTGELFF.

A single count supports this clone. The V and J genes are TRBV30 and TRBJ1-1; D call uncertain. Germline V gene data show CDR1 as GTSNPN and CDR2 as SVGIG (reference sequence). The CDR3 sequence is 14 residues long. V shed 2 bases and J shed 4 bases, with 14 bases lying between them. The CDR3 DNA sequence: TGTGCCTGGAGTCCGACCGCCTTGGGCACTGAAGCTTTCTTT. It codes for CAWSPTALGTEAFF.

The chain links TRBV19 to TRBJ2-5; D not resolved. There are 14 residues in the CDR3. The germline V gene encodes CDR1 LNHDA and CDR2 SQIVND (reference sequence). The V end was cut by 6 bases, the J end by 5 bases, with 16 bases between. In DNA form, the CDR3 reads TGTGCCAGTAGCAGCCGCGACGGGTGGGAGACCCAGTACTTC. Translating it yields CASSSRDGWETQYF.

This chain connects TRBV6-5 to TRBJ1-5; D is undetermined. CDR3 length equals 14 residues. Trimming stripped 5 bases from V and 5 bases from J, with 13 bases between. From germline, CDR1 is MNHEY and CDR2 SVGAGI. CDR3 nucleotides: TGTGCCAGCAGTGCTGGTCCACGGGATCAGCCCCAGCATTTT. It encodes CASSAGPRDQPQHF.

The chain links TRBV7-2 to TRBJ2-5; D uncertain. This CDR3 is built from 14 residues. Germline V lookup: CDR1 SGHTA, CDR2 FQGNSA. V lost 1 base, J lost 2 bases, and 8 bases lay in between. In nucleotides, the CDR3 is TGTGCCAGCAGCTTAGGTTCCTTACAAGAGACCCAGTACTTC. This sequence encodes CASSLGSLQETQYF.

This sequence joins TRBV6-5 and TRBJ1-6, with a possible D match to TRBD1 (5 bases). The CDR3 is 14 residues long. Trimming left V 3 bases short and J 6 bases short, with 9 bases between. Germline V gene lookup returns CDR1 MNHEY and CDR2 SVGAGI. The CDR3 region is CASSYTGLNSPLHF. The CDR3 DNA follows: TGTGCCAGCAGTTATACGGGACTTAATTCACCCCTCCACTTT.

The chain links TRBV10-1 to TRBJ2-3; weak D call: TRBD2 (6 bases). CDR1 is WNHNN and CDR2 is SYGVQD in the germline V gene (reference sequence). Trimming removed 0 bases from V and 2 bases from J, with 12 bases in between. The CDR3 contains 16 residues. The CDR3, as DNA: TGCGCCAGCAGTGAGTCTGGGGGACTGGCCACAGATACGCAGTATTTT. It specifies CASSESGGLATDTQYF.

The V call is TRBV5-8, the J call TRBJ2-5, with 14 bases lining up with TRBD2. Germline V gene sequence: CDR1 SGHTS, CDR2 YDEGEE. CDR3 length equals 18 residues. V lost 0 bases, J lost 5 bases, and 9 bases stayed unmatched. DNA for the CDR3: TGTGCCAGCAGCTTGGCCAAGACTAGCGGGGGGGCCGCGGAGACCCAGTACTTC. Residues: CASSLAKTSGGAAETQYF.

The chain combines TRBV28 with TRBJ2-5; tentative D call: TRBD1 (6 bases). Germline CDR1 reads MDHEN; CDR2 reads SYDVKM. The CDR3 consists of 12 residues. CDR3 coding DNA: TGTCCCCGAGGGGGTAGGCGGAGGTCCCAGTACTTC. Translated: CPRGGRRRSQYF.

The rearrangement joins TRBV10-2 to TRBJ1-3, with D unclear. Trimming took off 6 bases at V and 0 bases at J, with 3 bases between the two ends. This CDR3 has 12 amino acids. The V gene's germline CDR1 is WSHSY and CDR2 SAAADI. DNA of the CDR3: TGCGCCAGCAGGTCCTCTGGAAACACCATATATTTT. It is translated as CASRSSGNTIYF.

The chain joins TRBV5-5 to TRBJ2-3, with 7 bases matching TRBD2. Germline CDR1 SGHKS, CDR2 YYEKEE (reference sequence). The CDR3 is 15 amino acids. J lost 0 bases, V lost 5 bases, and 6 bases had no gene match. In DNA form, the CDR3 reads TGTGCCAGCAGGGAAAAGCGGGATAGCACAGATACGCAGTATTTT. Amino acids: CASREKRDSTDTQYF.

The rearrangement uses TRBV5-4 and TRBJ2-3; no definite D call. The CDR3 runs 16 residues. V was pared by 2 bases and J by 0 bases, with 13 bases between. Germline CDR1 and CDR2: SGHNT and YYREEE (reference sequence). The CDR3 nucleotides are TGTGCCAGCAGCTTAGGACGGATAACTAGCACAGATACGCAGTATTTT. Its translation is CASSLGRITSTDTQYF.

The CDR3 spells CASSEGTQRNQPQHF. The CDR3 DNA sequence: TGCGCCAGCAGCGAGGGGACACAGCGGAATCAGCCCCAGCATTTT. The rearrangement joins TRBV5-1 to TRBJ1-5; TRBD1 might be the D (6 bases). This CDR3 comprises 15 residues. The ends were cut back, 4 bases at V and 4 bases at J, with 15 bases in the middle. Germline-derived CDR1 and CDR2 are SGHRS and YFSETQ.

Comment on this clone: One end of the junction is discordant with germline, which a read error may explain. The same CDR3 can be traced to other DNA sequences in this sample. V and J are TRBV4-1 and TRBJ2-7; no firm D call. The germline CDR1 and CDR2 sequences are MGHRA and YSYEKL. The CDR3 has 13 amino acids. The CDR3, as DNA: TGCGCCAGCAGCCAAGGTGGTACCTATGAGCAGTACTTC. Amino acids: CASSQGGTYEQYF.

The chain links TRBV5-1 to TRBJ2-5; D perhaps matches TRBD2 (6 bases). Germline-derived CDR1 and CDR2 are SGHRS and YFSETQ. This CDR3 region has 17 residues. The V end lost 0 bases, the J end lost 2 bases, and 17 bases lay between the germline ends. The CDR3 sequence: CASSLAAGLALQETQYF. The CDR3 coding sequence is TGCGCCAGCAGCTTGGCGGCGGGGCTCGCGTTACAAGAGACCCAGTACTTC. Variable domain in full (rest from reference TRBV5-1 and TRBJ2-5): KAGVTQTPRYLIKTRGQQVTLSCSPISGHRSVSWYQQTPGQGLQFLFEYFSETQRNKGNFPGRFSGRQFSNSRSEMNVSTLELGDSALYLCASSLAAGLALQETQYFGPGTRLLVL.

The CDR3 DNA reads as TGTGCCAGCAGCTCTGGAACTAACTATGGCTACACCTTC. As protein: CASSSGTNYGYTF. This chain joins TRBV5-6 and TRBJ1-2, with D hard to call. CDR3 length equals 13 residues. CDR1 and CDR2 (germline): SGHDT, YYEEEE. Trimming stripped 3 bases from V and 0 bases from J, with 6 bases between.

The chain uses TRBV10-1 and TRBJ1-1, with a weak D call TRBD1 (6 bases). This CDR3 spans 12 amino acids. V shed 4 bases and J shed 9 bases, with 12 bases lying between them. Germline CDR1 is WNHNN and CDR2 is SYGVQD (reference sequence). The CDR3 sequence is CASSVTGQKAFF. CDR3 coding DNA: TGCGCCAGCAGTGTGACAGGTCAAAAAGCTTTCTTT.

The table lists this clone with a count of one. The chain carries TRBV2 and TRBJ1-5; 11 bases are shared with TRBD1. CDR3 length: 16 residues. V was pared by 5 bases and J by 2 bases, with 5 bases of the junction left unmatched. Germline lookup yields CDR1 SNHLY and CDR2 FYNNEI. The CDR3 sequence: CASSRTGGAGNQPQHF. The CDR3 nucleotides are TGTGCCAGCAGTAGGACAGGGGGCGCGGGCAATCAGCCCCAGCATTTT.

The rearrangement joins TRBV30 to TRBJ2-2, with 7 nucleotides matching TRBD1. V was clipped by 3 bases and J by 1 base; unmatched bases: 2. The germline V gene encodes CDR1 GTSNPN and CDR2 SVGIG (reference sequence). The CDR3 length is 14 residues. This chain's CDR3 is CAWRTGMNTGELFF. The CDR3 DNA is TGTGCCTGGAGGACAGGGATGAACACCGGGGAGCTGTTTTTT.

This clone was seen only once. The chain joins TRBV9 to TRBJ1-2; D unclear. The V end lost 4 bases, the J end lost 0 bases, and 7 bases lay between the germline ends. The CDR3 covers 13 residues. Germline CDR1 and CDR2: SGDLS and YYNGEE. CDR3 nucleotide sequence: TGTGCCAGCAGCCCGGAGACTAACTATGGCTACACCTTC. Residues: CASSPETNYGYTF. Complete variable domain (other parts from reference TRBV9 and TRBJ1-2): DSGVTQTPKHLITATGQRVTLRCSPRSGDLSVYWYQQSLDQGLQFLIQYYNGEERAKGNILERFSAQQFPDLHSELNLSSLELGDSALYFCASSPETNYGYTFGSGTRLTVV.

CDR3 nucleotides: TGTGCCAGCACCCGGAGGGGAACCTTC. It is translated as CASTRRGTF. The rearrangement links TRBV25-1 to TRBJ1-2; D may be TRBD1 (5 bases). Germline loops: CDR1 MGHDK, CDR2 SYGVNS. V lost 7 bases and J 14 bases, leaving 11 bases between the germline ends. This CDR3 contains 9 residues.

The J gene is TRBJ2-7, the V gene TRBV6-5; D gene ambiguous. The CDR3 runs 14 residues. V was shortened by 5 bases and J by 0 bases, with 11 bases between the two germline ends. CDR1 and CDR2 from the germline V gene are MNHEY and SVGAGI. DNA of the CDR3: TGTGCCAGCAGTGAAGGAACAGACTCCTACGAGCAGTACTTC. It encodes CASSEGTDSYEQYF.

The V call is TRBV2, the J call TRBJ1-5, with D perhaps matching TRBD1 (5 bases). The germline V gene has CDR1 SNHLY and CDR2 FYNNEI. V gave up 3 bases and J gave up 7 bases, with 22 bases separating them. The CDR3 sequence is 17 residues long. CDR3 sequence reads: CASSDPEKTERDQPQHF. The CDR3 region has the DNA TGTGCCAGCAGTGACCCGGAGAAGACAGAGCGTGACCAGCCCCAGCATTTT.

The gene calls are TRBV6-6 and TRBJ1-2; no clear D gene. V gave up 2 bases and J gave up 6 bases, with 13 bases separating them. This CDR3 region has 14 residues. The germline CDR1 and CDR2 sequences are MNHNY and SVGAGI (reference sequence). The CDR3 sequence: CASSYNTHYDGYTF. CDR3 coding DNA: TGTGCCAGCAGTTACAACACCCACTATGATGGCTACACCTTC.

The chain uses TRBV9 and TRBJ2-3; 9 bases agree with TRBD2. The CDR3 runs to 16 residues. The germline CDR1 and CDR2 sequences are SGDLS and YYNGEE. Trimming cost V 0 bases and J 6 bases; bases outside gene matches: 8. The CDR3 nucleotides read TGTGCCAGCAGCGTAGGGGTAGCGGGAGTAGCCGATACGCAGTATTTT. This translates into CASSVGVAGVADTQYF.